This T cell receptor (beta chain) was observed in a study of OX40 agonist ivuxolimab in advanced cancers. Whole-study results and caveats: Researchers did not establish what antigens the expanded peripheral T cells target.

This table comes from immunoSEQ multiplex PCR, and its TCRdb copy is limited to in-frame clones, with some not included. Of under 85,000 clones listed, roughly 90% are singletons. Germline CDR1 and CDR2: GTSNPN and SVGIG (reference sequence). Trimming removed 1 base from V and 4 bases from J; junction bases left unmatched: 9. The CDR3 spans 16 residues. This clone has at least ten counts. Its antigen is not identified. The sample in question was CD4+ or CD8+ T cells sorted from blood, obtained in a trial of the OX40 agonist ivuxolimab. This sequence originates from an adult with an advanced solid tumor such as melanoma, head and neck, liver or kidney cancer. The chain combines TRBV30 with TRBJ2-3, with 9 bases fitting TRBD1. The DNA of the CDR3 is TGTGCCTGGAGTGCGGGACAGGGACTAAGCGCAGATACGCAGTATTTT. This encodes CAWSAGQGLSADTQYF.